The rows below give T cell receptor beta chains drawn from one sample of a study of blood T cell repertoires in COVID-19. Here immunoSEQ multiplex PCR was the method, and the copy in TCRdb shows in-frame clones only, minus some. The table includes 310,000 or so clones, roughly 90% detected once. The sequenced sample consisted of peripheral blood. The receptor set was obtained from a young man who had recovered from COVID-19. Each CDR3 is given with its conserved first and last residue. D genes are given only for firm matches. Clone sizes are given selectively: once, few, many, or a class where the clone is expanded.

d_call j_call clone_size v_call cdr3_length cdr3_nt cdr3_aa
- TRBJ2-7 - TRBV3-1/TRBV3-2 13 TGTGCCAGCAGCCAAGAGAAGGGGCGCGAGCAGTACTTC CASSQEKGREQYF
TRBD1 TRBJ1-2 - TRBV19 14 TGTGCCAGTAGTATGACAGGGCGCTATGTCGGCTACACCTTC CASSMTGRYVGYTF
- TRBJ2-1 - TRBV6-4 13 TGTGCCAGCAGTAAGGAGGGCAAACAGAAGCAGTTCTTC CASSKEGKQKQFF
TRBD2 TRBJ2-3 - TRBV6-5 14 TGTGCCAGTCGGACTAGTCGGAGCACAGATACGCAGTATTTT CASRTSRSTDTQYF
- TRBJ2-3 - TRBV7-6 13 TGTGCCAGCAGCCCGACCCTAGGAGATACGCAGTATTTT CASSPTLGDTQYF
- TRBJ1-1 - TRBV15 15 TGTGCCACCAGCAGACCCGGGACTTTGAACACTGAAGCTTTCTTT CATSRPGTLNTEAFF
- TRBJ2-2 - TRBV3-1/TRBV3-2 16 TGTGCCAGCAGCCAACGAGCGGTTACTAACACCGGGGAGCTGTTTTTT CASSQRAVTNTGELFF
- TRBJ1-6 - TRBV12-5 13 TGTGCTAGTGGCCCCCGTACGGATTCACCCCTCCACTTT CASGPRTDSPLHF
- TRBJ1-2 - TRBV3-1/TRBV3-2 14 TGTGCCAGCAGCCTCGACACTTCTAACTATGGCTACACCTTC CASSLDTSNYGYTF
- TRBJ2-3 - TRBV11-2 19 TGTGCCAGCAGCCCCGGGGGCGGGAGATGGAGCGATAGCACAGATACGCAGTATTTT CASSPGGGRWSDSTDTQYF
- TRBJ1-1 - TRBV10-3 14 TGTGCCATCACCGCCGACAGAGAATACACTGAAGCTTTCTTT CAITADREYTEAFF
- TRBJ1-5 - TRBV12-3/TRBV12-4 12 TGTGCCAGCAGTACTCACAATCAGCCCCAGCATTTT CASSTHNQPQHF
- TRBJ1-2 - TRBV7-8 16 TGTGCCAGCAGCTTTAGCCCTTCGACAGCATCTAATGGCTACACCTTC CASSFSPSTASNGYTF
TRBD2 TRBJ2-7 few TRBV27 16 TGTGCCAGCAGTTTGGGTACTAGCGGCAACTCCTACGAGCAGTACTTC CASSLGTSGNSYEQYF
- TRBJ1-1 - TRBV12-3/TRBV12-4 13 TGTGCCAGCAGTTTTACAGTGAACACTGAAGCTTTCTTT CASSFTVNTEAFF
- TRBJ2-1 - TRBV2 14 TGTGCCAGCAGTGTCGGGAGTGGGGTATATGAGCAGTTCTTC CASSVGSGVYEQFF
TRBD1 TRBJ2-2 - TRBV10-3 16 TGTGCCATCAGTGACACCGGGACAGCTTCCACCGGGGAGCTGTTTTTT CAISDTGTASTGELFF
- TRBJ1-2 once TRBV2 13 TGTGCCAGCAGTGAGGGCCTAAATTATGGCTACACCTTC CASSEGLNYGYTF
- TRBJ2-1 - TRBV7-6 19 TGTGCCAGCAGCCAACCGCAGGGGGGACTCACCAGGAAGGACAATGAGCAGTTCTTC CASSQPQGGLTRKDNEQFF
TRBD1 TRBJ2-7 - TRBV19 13 TGTGCCAGTAGGGTGACAGGGACCTACGAGCAGTACTTC CASRVTGTYEQYF
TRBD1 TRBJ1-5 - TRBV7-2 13 TGTGCCAGCAGCCTGGACAGGGATCAGCCCCAGCATTTT CASSLDRDQPQHF
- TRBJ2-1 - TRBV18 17 TGTGCCAGCTCACCGAGCCCCGGGACCGTGGGAGGAGATGAGCAGTTCTTC CASSPSPGTVGGDEQFF
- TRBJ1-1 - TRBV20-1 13 TGCAGTGCTAGTAAAGGAGTGAACACTGAAGCTTTCTTT CSASKGVNTEAFF
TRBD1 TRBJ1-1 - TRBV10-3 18 TGTGCCATCAGTGAGACCACCGGGACAGGGGCTCGGAGAACTGAAGCTTTCTTT CAISETTGTGARRTEAFF
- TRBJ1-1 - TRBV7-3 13 TGTGCCAGCAGCTCCAACAGTAACACTGAAGCTTTCTTT CASSSNSNTEAFF
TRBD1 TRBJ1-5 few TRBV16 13 TGTGCCAGCAGCGGGACAGGGAATCAGCCCCAGCATTTT CASSGTGNQPQHF
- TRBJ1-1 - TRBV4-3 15 TGCGCCAGCAGCCAAGATTATTCCGGGAACACTGAAGCTTTCTTT CASSQDYSGNTEAFF
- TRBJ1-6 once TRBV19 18 TGTGCCAGTAGTATAGACAGGGTCGGGTTATCCTATAATTCACCCCTCCACTTT CASSIDRVGLSYNSPLHF
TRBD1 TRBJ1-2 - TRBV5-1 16 TGCGCCAGCAGCCCTCAGGGACAGAGAGCTAACTATGGCTACACCTTC CASSPQGQRANYGYTF
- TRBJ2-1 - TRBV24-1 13 TGTGCCACCAGTGATGGACAGACCAATGAGCAGTTCTTC CATSDGQTNEQFF
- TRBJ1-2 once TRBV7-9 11 TGTGCCAGCAGCCTAGTCGATGAGTGCACCTTC CASSLVDECTF
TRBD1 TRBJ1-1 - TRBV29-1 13 TGCAGCGTCGACAGGGACAGGCGAACTGAAGCTTTCTTT CSVDRDRRTEAFF
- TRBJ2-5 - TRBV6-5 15 TGTGCCAGCAGACTCCCGACAGGTTCGGGTGAGACCCAGTACTTC CASRLPTGSGETQYF
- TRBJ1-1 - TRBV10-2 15 TGCGCCAGCAGTGAAGTAATGGGGCAAGGCACTGAAGCTTTCTTT CASSEVMGQGTEAFF
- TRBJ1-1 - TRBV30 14 TGTGCCTGGAGTTGGGCAGGGCCCAACGATGAAGCTTTCTTT CAWSWAGPNDEAFF
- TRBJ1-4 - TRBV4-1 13 TGCGCCAGCTCAGGGGTTTGGCTTGAAAAACTGTTTTTT CASSGVWLEKLFF
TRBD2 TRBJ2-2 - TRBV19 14 TGTGCCAGTAATCCGGGGGGGTACACCGGGGAGCTGTTTTTT CASNPGGYTGELFF
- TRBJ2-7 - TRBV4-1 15 TGCGCCAGCAGCCAAGACGCAGGGGAGGGCTACGAGCAGTACTTC CASSQDAGEGYEQYF
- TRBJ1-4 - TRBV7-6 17 TGTGCCAGCAGTCCCCTAGGTGCGGGACGTACTAATGAAAAACTGTTTTTT CASSPLGAGRTNEKLFF
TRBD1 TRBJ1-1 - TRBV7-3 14 TGTGCCAGCAGGGAGGGGGCGGGGAACACTGAAGCTTTCTTT CASREGAGNTEAFF
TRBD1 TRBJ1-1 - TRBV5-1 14 TGCGCCAGCAGCTTGCAATCAGGGGGCACTGAAGCTTTCTTT CASSLQSGGTEAFF
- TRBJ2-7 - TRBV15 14 TGTGCCACCAGCAGAGGCGGGTCTACCTACGAGCAGTACTTC CATSRGGSTYEQYF
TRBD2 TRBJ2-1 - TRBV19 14 TGTGCCAGTAGTACCGGGACTAGCGGGAGGGAGCAGTTCTTC CASSTGTSGREQFF
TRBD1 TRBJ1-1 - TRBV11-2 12 TGTGCCAGCAGCCAGGGGACAGGGGAAGCTTTCTTT CASSQGTGEAFF
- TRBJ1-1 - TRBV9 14 TGTGCCAGCAGCTACACTGGACAGTCGCATGAAGCTTTCTTT CASSYTGQSHEAFF
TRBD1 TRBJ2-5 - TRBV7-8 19 TGTGCCAGCAGCTTAAGGGCGGCCGGGCGAAACAGGGGGCCCGAGACCCAGTACTTC CASSLRAAGRNRGPETQYF
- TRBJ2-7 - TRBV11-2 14 TGTGCCAGCAGCTTAGACCTAATCTCGGGTGAGCAGTACTTC CASSLDLISGEQYF
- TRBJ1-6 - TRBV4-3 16 TGCGCCAGCAGCCAACGACAAAGCTCATATAATTCACCCCTCCACTTT CASSQRQSSYNSPLHF
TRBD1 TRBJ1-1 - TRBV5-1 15 TGCGCCAGCAGCGTATACCCGGGACAGGGGGGTGAAGCTTTCTTT CASSVYPGQGGEAFF
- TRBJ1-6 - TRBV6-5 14 TGTGCCAGCAGGCCAGGGTTAGATAATTCACCCCTCCACTTT CASRPGLDNSPLHF
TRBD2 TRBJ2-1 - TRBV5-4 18 TGTGCCAGCAGCTTGAGTTTAAGTTTTAGCGGGAGGGCCGATGAGCAGTTCTTC CASSLSLSFSGRADEQFF
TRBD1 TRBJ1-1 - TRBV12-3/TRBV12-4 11 TGTGCCAGTAAATGGGACAGGGAAGCTTTCTTT CASKWDREAFF
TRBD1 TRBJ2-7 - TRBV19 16 TGTGCCAGTAGTACCGAACTGGGACAGGTAGGCTACGAGCAGTACTTC CASSTELGQVGYEQYF